This T cell receptor beta chain was sequenced during a study of blood T cell repertoires in COVID-19. Study overall: Nucleic acid was either cDNA or gDNA, and it came from T cells, B-cell-depleted T cells, or PBMCs.

TCRdb's copy holds only in-frame clones and misses some; the assay was immunoSEQ multiplex PCR. This sample has tens of thousands of clones, with just over 85% found just once. V shed 4 bases and J 2 bases; nucleotides not matched to a gene: 2. The CDR3 is 13 amino acids. In germline, CDR1 is SGHRS, CDR2 YFSETQ. The TCR originated in a woman aged 60-75 years with COVID-19, enrolled during active disease. The sample consisted of peripheral blood. This sequence joins TRBV5-1 and TRBJ2-5, with TRBD1 matching 7 bases. CDR3 region: CASSPGQQETQYF. The CDR3 DNA is TGCGCCAGCAGCCCGGGACAGCAAGAGACCCAGTACTTC.